This T cell receptor beta chain was profiled in a study of blood T cell repertoires in COVID-19 (dated by TCRdb to about 2020). About the investigation overall: Collaborator samples came from the United States, Italy and Spain and covered acute and convalescent phases of COVID-19. Deeply sampled blood TCRbeta repertoires from subjects exposed to, actively infected with, or recovered from COVID-19 were included in the dataset. The material from the prospective study consisted of cDNA or gDNA derived from T cells, B-cell-depleted T cells, or PBMCs. The repertoires were made available in a free public database intended to serve as a resource for research on the immune response to SARS-CoV-2. Nearly every sample came with metadata listing a de-identified subject ID, COVID-19 status, age in years and sex. Samples were obtained from the ongoing ImmuneRACE study (first 160 participants) and from approximately 1,200 subjects provided by 6 global collaborators. HLA class I and class II types, where available, came from metadata supplied by the sample provider rather than from assay-based typing.

One collaborating source in Seattle enrolled patients while the patients were actively infected and followed the patients over time throughout the course of disease. The collaborating institutions used their own protocols to collect whole blood in K2EDTA tubes. For TCRbeta analysis, collaborators shipped samples in one of three forms: frozen whole blood, isolated PBMCs, or DNA extracted from either of those sample types. Regarding this clone: What this receptor recognizes is not known. The input lacks base qualities; no much larger clone sits a single base away.

TCRbeta CDR3 regions were amplified from genomic DNA using the immunoSEQ Assay, a bias-controlled multiplex PCR. Turning to the authors' computational methods: Nucleated cell counts per sample were estimated from amplification of reference gene primers within the assay. To quantify the absolute abundance of each unique TCRbeta CDR3 rearrangement, sequence reads were collapsed and filtered. For each sample, productive Simpson clonality was calculated as the square root of Simpson's diversity index across productive rearrangements. Not all clones reach the TCRdb copy of this immuneACCESS table, which keeps in-frame sequences only. Checked studies attribute under half of the gap to unresolved V genes and leave the rest unexplained. That table is the source of V, J and clone size, and D and trimming were worked out from the DNA. The sample profile shows about 210,000 clones; about 81% of them were found once. The biggest ten clones account for about 7.8% of the sample.

Results the study describes overall, beyond this receptor: The quantity of clinical and demographic metadata differed by source and by participant and was supplied without curation.

Trimming costs V 3 bases and J 7 bases, and their ends lie 10 bases apart. Via the germline V gene, CDR1 is MGHRA and CDR2 YSYEKL. Including cysteine and phenylalanine, the CDR3 has 13 amino acids. Only the CDR3 DNA stays, 39 bases, in frame from base 1. The sequence came from a woman aged 60-75 years with COVID-19, enrolled during active disease. The chain uses TRBV4-1 and TRBJ2-1; the D gene is perhaps TRBD2, from 5 matching bases. What was sequenced was peripheral blood. The DNA sequence is as follows: TGCGCCAGCAGCCAGCCGCGGGCGAATGAGCAGTTCTTC. Translated, this gives CASSQPRANEQFF.